This T cell receptor beta chain is drawn from a study of vaccination effects on CD4 cells after COVID-19 (dated by TCRdb to between 2021 and 2024). Regarding the study in general: Participants received two doses of either the BNT162b2 or the mRNA-1273 mRNA SARS-CoV-2 vaccine. A total of approximately 9 COVID-19 convalescent patients and a handful of SARS-CoV-2-naive healthy vaccine recipients were included in the full study. In the study, cultures from other donors were sequenced using the Oncomine TCR Beta short-read assay on an Illumina iSeq 100. In both COVID-19 convalescent patients and infection-naive vaccine recipients, the study compared SARS-CoV-2 spike-specific CD4+ TCR repertoires from before mRNA vaccination with those from after it.

Results and caveats for the whole study, not just this receptor: Limitations of the study were the small number of convalescent patients and the absence of early post-infection timepoints. Marked clonal contraction was observed in both infection-induced and vaccine-induced clones at late post-vaccination timepoints, consistent with waning T cell responses. Among healthy vaccine recipients, nearly all vaccine-induced clones were SARS-CoV-2 mono-reactive, and only 1 of 255 was cross-reactive with common cold coronaviruses.

A distance of 8 bases separates the germline ends of V and J, which lose 0 bases and 0 bases respectively. According to the germline V gene, CDR1 reads ENHRY and CDR2 reads SYGVKD. The CDR3 has 15 amino acids, counting the end cysteine and phenylalanine. Here the CDR3 DNA is all that survives: 45 bases in frame from base 1. To identify antigen-specific CD4+ T cell clonotypes by their expansion, the ViraFEST assay first stimulated PBMC with viral peptide pools and then applied TCR sequencing. After less than 13 days of culture, CD4+ T cells were isolated with the EasySep CD4+ T cell isolation kit. The absence of prior SARS-CoV-2 infection in healthy vaccine recipients was confirmed by negative nucleocapsid antibodies before and after vaccination. Some 2 million PBMC per well were cultured in IMDM with 5% human AB serum, 10 IU/ml IL-2 and gentamicin, plus 10 ug/ml peptides. On days 3 and 7, half of the culture medium was replaced with fresh IL-2-containing medium. Unless noted otherwise, every peptide stimulation condition was grown in triplicate wells. PBMC were separated from whole blood using Ficoll-Paque Plus gradient centrifugation and were then either cryopreserved at -140C or used fresh. The overlapping peptide pools covered the spike proteins of SARS-CoV-2 and of the common cold coronaviruses HCoV-NL63, HCoV-OC43 and HCoV-229E. The QIAamp micro DNA kit was used to extract genomic DNA from the cultured CD4+ T cells.

Turning to this clone: Its antigen remains unidentified. Base qualities are not provided; no much larger clone lies one nucleotide away.

Libraries were made using the immunoSEQ multiplex PCR assay. DNA from the cultured and isolated CD4+ T cells underwent TCR beta CDR3 sequencing. The original methods were these. The analysis removed non-productive TCR sequences, trimmed reads to the CDR3 region, and retained only CDR3s that were 7 or more amino acids long. The MANAFEST web app was used to identify antigen-specific clonotypes by comparing expansion in peptide wells with expansion in reference cultures. For clones to be considered positive, expansion at FDR<0.05 versus reference and all other wells, an odds ratio above 5, and a frequency above 0.1% in two replicate wells were required. A clonotype was called cross-reactive if it was significantly expanded both in SARS-CoV-2 spike wells and in at least one common cold coronavirus spike condition. CDR3 similarity was assessed by Levenshtein distance using the stringdist R package, and unrooted trees were constructed with ape in R 3.6.1. TCRdb stores this immuneACCESS table with in-frame sequences only. Part of the clones is absent; in the studies checked, under half of the shortfall reflects unresolved V genes, and no reason is known for the rest. V and J calls and clone size are given by that table; D and trimming were obtained from the DNA. This sample gives under 70,000 clones in total; about 79% of them show up just once. The ten largest account for approximately 3.7% of the sample.

Specimen: CD4+ T cells from PBMCs cultured with HCoV-OC43 spike peptides, collected before COVID-19 vaccination. In light of the paper, this sample's cell subset or site label describes: HCoV-OC43 spike overlapping peptide pool stimulation. The sequence was collected from a human donor who received a COVID-19 vaccine. The rearrangement joined TRBV10-3 to TRBJ1-2; a confident D gene designation cannot be given. The nucleotides read TGTGCCATCAGTGAGTCATACAGAACTAACTATGGCTACACCTTC. Its protein reads: CAISESYRTNYGYTF.